A selection of T cell receptor beta chains follows, all from one sample in a study of T cells in Graves' hyperthyroidism and ophthalmopathy. In TCRdb, the multiplex PCR reads were re-called with MiXCR into one record per CDR3 protein. The table lists 600,000 to 700,000 distinct CDR3 sequences, 45% of them singletons. Sequenced: peripheral blood or thyroid tissue (not recorded which). The receptors were gathered from an adult man with Graves' disease, either hyperthyroidism or ophthalmopathy (not recorded which). CDR3s include the opening cysteine and the closing phenylalanine or tryptophan. The D gene is left open where the match is weak. Clone size is shown for a subset of rows, as once, few, many or a class of expanded clone.

TRBV7-9	TRBD1	TRBJ1-2	-	CASSWGDSGDTF	TGTGCCAGCAGCTGGGGGGACAGCGGCGACACCTTC
TRBV7-9	-	TRBJ1-1	-	CASSLGVLQMNTEAFF	TGTGCCAGCAGCTTAGGGGTCTTACAGATGAACACTGAAGCTTTCTTT
TRBV24-1	-	TRBJ2-2	many	CATSDPQGYDTGELFF	TGTGCCACCAGTGATCCACAGGGATACGACACCGGGGAGCTGTTTTTT
TRBV7-9	TRBD2	TRBJ2-7	few	CASSPRFPTSGSYEQYF	TGTGCCAGCAGCCCACGGTTTCCGACTAGCGGCTCCTACGAGCAGTACTTC
TRBV2	-	TRBJ2-5	many	CASSPGNEETQYF	TGTGCCAGCAGTCCCGGGAACGAAGAGACCCAGTACTTC
TRBV11-2	-	TRBJ1-4	-	CASTLQRGNTEKLFF	TGTGCCAGCACCTTACAGAGAGGGAACACTGAAAAACTGTTTTTT
TRBV19	-	TRBJ2-5	few	CASSLTSTQETQYF	TGTGCCAGTAGTCTCACATCGACCCAAGAGACCCAGTACTTC
TRBV12-3/TRBV12-4	-	TRBJ2-7	-	CASSYGTPSSYEQYF	TGTGCCAGCAGTTACGGGACACCAAGCTCCTACGAGCAGTACTTC
TRBV29-1	-	TRBJ1-1	few	CSLASVNTEAFF	TGCAGCTTGGCCTCGGTGAACACTGAAGCTTTCTTT
TRBV7-9	-	TRBJ1-5	-	CASSLGGNQPHHF	TGTGCCAGCAGCTTAGGAGGCAATCAGCCCCACCATTTT